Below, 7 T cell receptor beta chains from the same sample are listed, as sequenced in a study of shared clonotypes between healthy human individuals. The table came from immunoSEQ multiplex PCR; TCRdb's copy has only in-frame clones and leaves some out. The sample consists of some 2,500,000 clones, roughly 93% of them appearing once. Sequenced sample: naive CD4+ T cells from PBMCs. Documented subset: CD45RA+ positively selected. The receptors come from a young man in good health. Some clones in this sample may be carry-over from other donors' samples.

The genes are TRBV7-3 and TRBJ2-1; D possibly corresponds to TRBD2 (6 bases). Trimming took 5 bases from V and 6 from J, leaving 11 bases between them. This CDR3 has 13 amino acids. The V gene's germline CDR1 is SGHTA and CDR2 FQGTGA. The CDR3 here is CASSPARGNEQFF. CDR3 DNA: TGTGCCAGCAGCCCCGCGCGGGGCAATGAGCAGTTCTTC.

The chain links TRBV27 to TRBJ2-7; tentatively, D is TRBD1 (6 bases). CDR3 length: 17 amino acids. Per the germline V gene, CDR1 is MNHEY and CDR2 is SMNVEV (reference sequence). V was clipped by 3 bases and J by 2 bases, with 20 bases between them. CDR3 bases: TGTGCCAGCAGTTTCTCTCGCTCGGGACACCCGACCTACGAGCAGTACTTC. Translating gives CASSFSRSGHPTYEQYF.

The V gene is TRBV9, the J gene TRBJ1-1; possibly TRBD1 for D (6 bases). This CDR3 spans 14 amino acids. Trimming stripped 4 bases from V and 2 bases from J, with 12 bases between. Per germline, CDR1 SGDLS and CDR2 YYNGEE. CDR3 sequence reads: CASSTTGPNTEAFF. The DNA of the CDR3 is TGTGCCAGCAGCACAACAGGGCCCAACACTGAAGCTTTCTTT.

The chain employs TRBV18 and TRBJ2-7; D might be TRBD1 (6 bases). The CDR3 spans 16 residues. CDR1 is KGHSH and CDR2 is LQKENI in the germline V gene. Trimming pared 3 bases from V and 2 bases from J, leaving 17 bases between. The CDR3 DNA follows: TGTGCCAGCTCACCGATGGGGGCAGGACGGACCTACGAGCAGTACTTC. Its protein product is CASSPMGAGRTYEQYF.

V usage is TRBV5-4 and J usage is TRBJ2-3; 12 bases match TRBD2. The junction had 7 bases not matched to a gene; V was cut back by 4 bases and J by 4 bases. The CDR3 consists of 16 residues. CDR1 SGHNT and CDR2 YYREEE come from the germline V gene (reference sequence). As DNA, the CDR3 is TGTGCCAGCAGCACTAGACTAGCGGGAGTTTCAGATACGCAGTATTTT. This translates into CASSTRLAGVSDTQYF.

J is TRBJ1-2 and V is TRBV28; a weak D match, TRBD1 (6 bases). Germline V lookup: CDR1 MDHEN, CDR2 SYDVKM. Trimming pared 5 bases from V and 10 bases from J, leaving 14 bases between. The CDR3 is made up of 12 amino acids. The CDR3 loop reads CASSSHRVVYTF. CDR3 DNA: TGTGCCAGCAGTAGTCACAGGGTCGTCTACACCTTC.

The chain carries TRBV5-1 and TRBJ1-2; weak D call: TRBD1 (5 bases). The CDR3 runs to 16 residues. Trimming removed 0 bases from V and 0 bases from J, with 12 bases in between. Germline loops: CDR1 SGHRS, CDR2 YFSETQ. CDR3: CASSLDERGANYGYTF. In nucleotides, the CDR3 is TGCGCCAGCAGCTTGGACGAACGGGGGGCTAACTATGGCTACACCTTC.